One sample yielded the 30 T cell receptor beta chains listed below, sequenced in a study of human T cells and chemical hapten exposure. TCRdb fed the RACE reads into MiXCR, producing one record per CDR3 protein. The sample holds roughly 100,000 distinct CDR3 sequences; roughly an eighth are singletons and the top ten take 1.6%. Time point specified: pre-sensitization, week 0. Treatment denoted: therapeutic diphenylcyclopropenone sensitization with weekly scalp DPC. The sample was whole blood, taken in connection with sensitization to the hapten diphenylcyclopropenone (DPC). These receptor sequences come from a woman aged 50 to 60 with alopecia areata. Some clones in this sample may be carry-over from other donors' samples.

J is TRBJ2-2 and V is TRBV5-1; 8 bases map to TRBD2. The CDR3 loop spans 16 amino acids. The V gene end was trimmed by 0 bases and the J gene end by 6 bases; junction bases not matched to a gene: 7. Germline lookup yields CDR1 SGHRS and CDR2 YFSETQ. The CDR3 spells CASSLGSGVIAGELFF. CDR3 in DNA: TGCGCCAGCAGCTTGGGTAGCGGGGTGATCGCCGGGGAGCTGTTTTTT.

Regarding this clonotype: A single base separates this from a much larger clone, so it may be a read error. The V gene is TRBV15, the J gene TRBJ2-2, with no clear D. There are 15 residues in the CDR3. Germline-derived CDR1 and CDR2 are LNHNV and YYDKDF (reference sequence). The CDR3 region is CVTSRDPAGAGELFF. CDR3 nucleotide sequence: TGTGTCACCAGCAGAGATCCGGCCGGCGCCGGGGAGCTGTTTTTT.

The table lists this clonotype with a few counts. V and J are TRBV7-2 and TRBJ1-1; TRBD1 agrees at 8 bases. V lost 5 bases to trimming and J lost 4 bases; unmatched junction nucleotides: 9. Germline values: CDR1 SGHTA, CDR2 FQGNSA. This CDR3 is built from 15 residues. The DNA of the CDR3 is TGTGCCAGCAGCCTGAAGGACAGGGAGGCCACTGAAGCTTTCTTT. It yields the protein CASSLKDREATEAFF.

This rearrangement joins TRBV5-1 to TRBJ2-7; D not resolved. Germline V CDR1 and CDR2: SGHRS, YFSETQ. The V end lost 7 bases, the J end lost 3 bases, and 8 bases lay between the germline ends. This CDR3 has 11 residues. The CDR3 is CASSEFYEQYF. Written as DNA, the CDR3 is TGCGCCAGCTCGGAGTTCTACGAGCAGTACTTC.

This clonotype has just a few counts. Here the CDR3 DNA reads TGCAGTGCAAGACGGGGAATAGCGGGGGCCTATACGCAGTATTTT. It translates to CSARRGIAGAYTQYF. V gene TRBV20-1 combines with J gene TRBJ2-3, with 9 bases aligning to TRBD2. V was pared by 6 bases and J by 7 bases, with 14 bases of the junction left unmatched. The length of the CDR3 is 15 residues. CDR1 is DFQATT, CDR2 SNEGSKA, per germline (reference sequence).

In its sample, this clonotype was seen a few times. J is TRBJ2-2 and V is TRBV6-4, with TRBD1 matching over 7 bases. V was clipped by 6 bases and J by 7 bases; unmatched bases: 17. This CDR3 is built from 17 residues. CDR1 MRHNA and CDR2 SNTAGT come from the germline V gene. The CDR3, as DNA: TGTGCCAGCAGCCCGGACAGGATGATCGCATTTGACGGGGAGCTGTTTTTT. It specifies CASSPDRMIAFDGELFF.

This clonotype was observed at least ten times. This chain joins TRBV6-6 and TRBJ2-7; maybe TRBD2 (5 bases). Germline CDR1 reads MNHNY; CDR2 reads SVGAGI (reference sequence). Trimming removed 0 bases from V and 0 bases from J, with 9 bases in between. CDR3 size: 15 residues. The CDR3: CASSYSGESSYEQYF. Written as DNA, the CDR3 is TGTGCCAGCAGTTACTCCGGGGAGAGCTCCTACGAGCAGTACTTC.

The gene calls are TRBV29-1 and TRBJ2-1; D uncertain. Looked up from germline, CDR1 is SQVTM and CDR2 is ANQGSEA. There are 11 residues in the CDR3. With 7 bases removed from V and 3 bases from J, the gap between germline ends came to 7 bases. CDR3 coding DNA: TGCAGCGCGGACGTCTACAATGAGCAGTTCTTC. Protein sequence: CSADVYNEQFF.

This clonotype has only a few counts. The chain couples TRBV3-1 to TRBJ2-2, with D unclear. V was trimmed by 4 bases and J by 4 bases, leaving 13 bases between them. This CDR3 has 15 amino acids. Germline CDR1 and CDR2: LGHDT and YNNKEL (reference sequence). The CDR3 bases are TGTGCCAGCAGCCCGCAGAGACTTGGCACCGGGGAGCTGTTTTTT. Its protein is CASSPQRLGTGELFF.

The chain is built from TRBV12-3 or TRBV12-4 and TRBJ1-5; D not certain. With 6 bases removed from V and 5 bases from J, the gap between germline ends came to 8 bases. There are 12 residues in the CDR3. The CDR3 region is CASSPSHQPQHF. The CDR3, as DNA: TGTGCCAGCAGCCCATCCCATCAGCCCCAGCATTTT.

This clonotype turned up a few times. The J gene is TRBJ2-7, the V gene TRBV5-4; TRBD1 aligns across 8 bases. V shed 4 bases and J 0 bases; nucleotides not matched to a gene: 6. This CDR3 spans 15 amino acids. The germline V gene has CDR1 SGHNT and CDR2 YYREEE (reference sequence). The CDR3 DNA follows: TGTGCCAGCAGCCCGGGGACAGGAATCTCCTACGAGCAGTACTTC. This gives the protein CASSPGTGISYEQYF.

The chain carries TRBV27 and TRBJ1-6; no firm D call. Deletions cut 11 bases from V and 6 bases from J, with 8 bases between. Germline V gene sequence: CDR1 MNHEY, CDR2 SMNVEV (reference sequence). This CDR3 has 11 residues. The CDR3 DNA follows: TGTGCCGTCGGACGTAATTCACCCCTCCACTTT. It encodes CAVGRNSPLHF.

This clonotype was observed a handful of times. This rearrangement joins TRBV28 to TRBJ2-1, with D unclear. The CDR3 length is 13 residues. CDR1 MDHEN and CDR2 SYDVKM come from the germline V gene. Trimming took 3 bases from V and 2 from J, leaving 5 bases between them. CDR3 in amino acids: CASSLTPYNEQFF. The CDR3 coding sequence is TGTGCCAGCAGTTTGACCCCCTACAATGAGCAGTTCTTC.

This clonotype was seen a handful of times. The chain is built from TRBV29-1 and TRBJ2-3; D uncertain. Germline CDR1 and CDR2: SQVTM and ANQGSEA. The V end lost 5 bases, the J end lost 3 bases, and 18 bases lay between the germline ends. CDR3 length: 15 residues. Here the CDR3 reads CSVRTLMLSTDTQYF. In DNA, the CDR3 is TGCAGCGTTCGTACCTTAATGTTATCAACAGATACGCAGTATTTT.

The V call is TRBV7-8, the J call TRBJ2-7, with 7 bases identical to TRBD1. The CDR3 totals 16 residues. Germline assignment: CDR1 SGHVS and CDR2 FQNEAQ. Losses at the gene ends were 1 base for V and 1 base for J; bases not matched to a gene: 7. Written as DNA, the CDR3 is TGTGCCAGCAGCTTAGAGCCCGGGACAGTGTCCTACGAGCAGTACTTC. This gives the protein CASSLEPGTVSYEQYF. Together with reference TRBV7-8 and TRBJ2-7, the CDR3 gives the full variable domain: GAGVSQSPRYKVAKRGQDVALRCDPISGHVSLFWYQQALGQGPEFLTYFQNEAQLDKSGLPSDRFFAERPEGSVSTLKIQRTQQEDSAVYLCASSLEPGTVSYEQYFGPGTRLTVT.

This clonotype was recorded a few times. This chain uses TRBV11-2 with TRBJ2-7; 7 nucleotides match TRBD1. Germline CDR1 reads SGHAT; CDR2 reads FQNNGV. V lost 2 bases and J lost 2; bases outside the gene matches: 9. The CDR3 sequence is 16 residues long. Here the CDR3 reads CASSLKGGAVAYEQYF. CDR3 DNA sequence: TGTGCCAGCAGCTTAAAAGGGGGCGCGGTGGCCTACGAGCAGTACTTC.

This clonotype was seen a handful of times. The genes are TRBV28 and TRBJ1-5; D gene unclear. Trimming removed 3 bases from V and 7 bases from J, with 16 bases in between. Per the germline V gene, CDR1 is MDHEN and CDR2 is SYDVKM. The CDR3 sequence is 15 residues long. The CDR3 nucleotides are TGTGCCAGCAGTTTCCCCCAAAGGGAAAACCAGCCCCAGCATTTT. This sequence encodes CASSFPQRENQPQHF. The full variable domain, in which reference TRBV28 and TRBJ1-5 provide the parts outside the CDR3, is DVKVTQSSRYLVKRTGEKVFLECVQDMDHENMFWYRQDPGLGLRLIYFSYDVKMKEKGDIPEGYSVSREKKERFSLILESASTNQTSMYLCASSFPQRENQPQHFGDGTRLSIL.

This clonotype was seen a few times. This sequence joins TRBV7-6 and TRBJ1-4; D might be TRBD1 (6 bases). CDR1 is SGHVS and CDR2 is FNYEAQ in the germline V gene. V was clipped by 4 bases and J by 4 bases, with 13 bases between them. CDR3 length equals 15 residues. CDR3 residues: CASSSSTGGNEKLFF. DNA for the CDR3: TGTGCCAGCAGCTCGTCGACAGGCGGTAATGAAAAACTGTTTTTT.

The chain joins TRBV4-1 to TRBJ1-6, with D possibly matching TRBD1 (6 bases). V was pared by 1 base and J by 2 bases, with 9 bases between. The V gene's germline CDR1 is MGHRA and CDR2 YSYEKL. The CDR3 is 16 residues long. The DNA of the CDR3 is TGCGCCAGCAGCCAAGCCAGACAGGCCTATAATTCACCCCTCCACTTT. It codes for CASSQARQAYNSPLHF.

This clonotype was detected only a few times. The gene calls are TRBV20-1 and TRBJ1-1; unclear D gene. The CDR3 contains 12 residues. Per the germline V gene, CDR1 is DFQATT and CDR2 is SNEGSKA (reference sequence). The germline V and J ends were trimmed by 3 bases and 3 bases, with 8 bases remaining between them. The CDR3 DNA follows: TGCAGTGCTAGCCAATCGCACACTGAAGCTTTCTTT. Its translation is CSASQSHTEAFF.

The DNA of the CDR3 is TGTGCCAGCAGCTTAGGACAGGGAGCGGAGCTGTTTTTT. This gives the protein CASSLGQGAELFF. The V call is TRBV11-2, the J call TRBJ2-2, with 7 bases lining up with TRBD1. The germline V gene encodes CDR1 SGHAT and CDR2 FQNNGV. The CDR3 runs to 13 residues. V trimming: 1 base; J trimming: 10 bases; junction bases outside the gene matches: 3.

This clonotype has more than one count but fewer than ten. V and J are TRBV3-1 and TRBJ1-2; the D is unclear. The CDR3 sequence is 13 residues long. V dropped 0 bases and J dropped 7 bases, with 9 bases sitting between them. Germline V lookup: CDR1 LGHDT, CDR2 YNNKEL (reference sequence). CDR3 in DNA: TGTGCCAGCAGCCAAGACGGCAAGGCTGGCTACACCTTC. Encoded protein: CASSQDGKAGYTF.

A few counts support this clonotype. The chain employs TRBV6-6 and TRBJ2-5; D perhaps matches TRBD2 (5 bases). V dropped 0 bases and J dropped 11 bases, with 13 bases sitting between them. Germline-derived CDR1 and CDR2 are MNHNY and SVGAGI (reference sequence). The CDR3 runs to 13 residues. The CDR3 region is CASSYSAYREQYF. The DNA of the CDR3 is TGTGCCAGCAGTTACTCAGCTTACCGGGAACAGTACTTC.

The chain has TRBV4-1 and TRBJ1-1, with D unresolved. Germline V CDR1 and CDR2: MGHRA, YSYEKL. The CDR3 runs to 16 residues. V lost 4 bases, J lost 11 bases, and 26 bases lay in between. The CDR3 region is CASSLGPPRLNHGAFF. The DNA of the CDR3 is TGCGCCAGCAGCCTTGGCCCACCCCGGCTGAACCATGGGGCTTTCTTT.

This clonotype was seen repeatedly, ten times or more. This chain joins TRBV19 and TRBJ2-1; tentative D call: TRBD1 (5 bases). Trimming left V 3 bases short and J 6 bases short, with 12 bases between. Germline CDR1 LNHDA, CDR2 SQIVND (reference sequence). The CDR3 is made up of 14 amino acids. CDR3 sequence reads: CASSILQGPNEQFF. CDR3 DNA sequence: TGTGCCAGTAGTATTCTTCAGGGTCCCAATGAGCAGTTCTTC.

This clonotype was seen ten or more times. The chain is built from TRBV6-5 and TRBJ1-1; the D gene is possibly TRBD1 (6 bases). The V gene lost 6 bases and the J gene lost 5 bases, with 16 bases spanning the gap. The CDR3 is 14 amino acids. Germline loops: CDR1 MNHEY, CDR2 SVGAGI. The DNA for the CDR3 is TGTGCCAGCAGGCTCGGGGGCGAGGTAACTGAAGCTTTCTTT. Its protein product is CASRLGGEVTEAFF.

This clonotype was found a few times. The V gene is TRBV2, the J gene TRBJ2-2; 7 nucleotides agree with TRBD1. This CDR3 contains 14 residues. Trimming took 8 bases from V and 5 from J; bases not matched to a gene: 8. The germline CDR1 and CDR2 sequences are SNHLY and FYNNEI. The CDR3 loop is CASLNDRVTGELFF. CDR3 sequence (DNA): TGTGCCAGCCTCAATGACAGGGTGACCGGGGAGCTGTTTTTT.

V gene TRBV6-2 or TRBV6-3 combines with J gene TRBJ1-1; 9 bases match TRBD1. V was clipped by 6 bases and J by 5 bases; unmatched bases: 10. Per germline, CDR1 MNHEY and CDR2 SVGEGT. The CDR3 has 15 amino acids. As DNA, the CDR3 is TGTGCCAGCAGACCGGGACAGGGAAAAGTGACTGAAGCTTTCTTT. This translates into CASRPGQGKVTEAFF.

The rearrangement links TRBV2 to TRBJ1-1, with a weak D call TRBD1 (5 bases). The CDR3 is 12 residues long. Per germline, CDR1 SNHLY and CDR2 FYNNEI. Trimming left V 8 bases short and J 4 bases short, with 11 bases between. The chain's CDR3 is CASQQAGTEAFF. The CDR3 coding sequence is TGTGCCAGCCAACAGGCCGGCACTGAAGCTTTCTTT.

The chain combines TRBV28 with TRBJ1-6; 7 bases agree with TRBD1. This CDR3 is 14 amino acids long. Trimming at V came to 6 bases and at J to 8 bases, leaving 7 bases not matched to a gene. Germline V gene sequence: CDR1 MDHEN, CDR2 SYDVKM. CDR3 nucleotide sequence: TGTGCCAGCAGGCCAGGGACAGCCTATTCACCCCTCCACTTT. Translated: CASRPGTAYSPLHF.